These T cell receptor beta chains were read from a single sample in a study of blood T cell repertoires in COVID-19. The protocol was immunoSEQ multiplex PCR, while the TCRdb copy is restricted to in-frame clones and leaves out a portion. The sample consists of about 24,000 clones, about nine tenths of them appearing once. The sequencing sample was made of peripheral blood. These TCRs come from a woman in her 70s with active COVID-19. CDR3s include the opening cysteine and the closing phenylalanine or tryptophan. A D gene is named only where the DNA matches it firmly. Size is omitted from some rows. Given values are once, few, many or a class for expanded clones.

j_call	v_call	clone_size	d_call	cdr3_aa	cdr3_nt
TRBJ2-2	TRBV19	-	-	CASQGSGNTGELFF	TGTGCCAGCCAGGGTAGCGGGAACACCGGGGAGCTGTTTTTT
TRBJ2-2	TRBV2	-	-	CASSVGGAPGGELFF	TGTGCCAGCAGTGTCGGCGGGGCCCCAGGCGGGGAGCTGTTTTTT
TRBJ1-4	TRBV2	-	-	CASMRTETNEKLFF	TGTGCCAGCATGAGGACAGAAACTAATGAAAAACTGTTTTTT
TRBJ2-3	TRBV7-2	-	-	CASSTLAGWDTQYF	TGTGCCAGCAGCACCCTAGCCGGATGGGATACGCAGTATTTT
TRBJ1-1	TRBV12-3/TRBV12-4	-	-	CASSLGGRTEAFF	TGTGCCAGCAGTTTGGGGGGGCGGACTGAAGCTTTCTTT
TRBJ2-5	TRBV6-1	-	TRBD2	CASSEGAGVQETQYF	TGTGCCAGCAGTGAAGGAGCGGGGGTCCAAGAGACCCAGTACTTC
TRBJ2-7	TRBV9	-	-	CASSVGLRQPYEQYF	TGTGCCAGCAGCGTGGGCCTCCGACAGCCCTACGAGCAGTACTTC
TRBJ1-1	TRBV29-1	once	TRBD1	CSVRTGGDTEAFF	TGCAGCGTTCGGACAGGGGGGGACACTGAAGCTTTCTTT
TRBJ2-7	TRBV2	-	-	CASSEAGWGAYEQYF	TGTGCCAGCAGTGAAGCGGGATGGGGGGCCTACGAGCAGTACTTC
TRBJ1-3	TRBV11-3	few	-	CASSFSLQGRNTIYF	TGTGCCAGCAGCTTTAGTTTACAGGGAAGAAACACCATATATTTT
TRBJ1-1	TRBV5-1	-	-	CASSTTGVYTEAFF	TGCGCCAGCAGCACCACCGGGGTGTACACTGAAGCTTTCTTT
TRBJ1-2	TRBV10-3	-	TRBD1	CAISESQGENYGYTF	TGTGCCATCAGTGAGTCACAGGGGGAGAACTATGGCTACACCTTC